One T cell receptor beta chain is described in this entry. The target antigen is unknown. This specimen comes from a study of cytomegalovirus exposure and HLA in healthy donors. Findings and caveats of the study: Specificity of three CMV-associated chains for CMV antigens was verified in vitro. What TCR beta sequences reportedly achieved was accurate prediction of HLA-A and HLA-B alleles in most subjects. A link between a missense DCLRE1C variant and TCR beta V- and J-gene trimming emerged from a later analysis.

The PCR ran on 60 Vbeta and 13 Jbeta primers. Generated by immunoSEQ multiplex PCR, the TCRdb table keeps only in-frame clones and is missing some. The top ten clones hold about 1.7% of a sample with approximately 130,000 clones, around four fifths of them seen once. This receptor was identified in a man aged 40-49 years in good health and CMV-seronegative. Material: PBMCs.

The CDR3 spells CAWTTANTGELFF. CDR3 nucleotide sequence: TGTGCCTGGACGACAGCTAACACCGGGGAGCTGTTTTTT. The genes are TRBV30 and TRBJ2-2; possibly TRBD1 for D (5 bases). Germline CDR1 is GTSNPN and CDR2 is SVGIG (reference sequence). V was cut by 4 bases and J by 2 bases, with 8 bases left in between. CDR3 size: 13 residues.